These T cell receptor beta chains were read from a single sample in a study of cytomegalovirus exposure and HLA in healthy donors. Data came from immunoSEQ multiplex PCR; TCRdb stores just in-frame clones and leaves some out. This table has fewer than 300,000 clones, just over 85% appearing once. Source material: PBMCs. The receptors were gathered from a man aged 40-55 years in good health and CMV-seropositive. Each CDR3 is given with its conserved first and last residue. The order of the fields is J gene, V gene, D gene, clone size, CDR3 DNA, CDR3 protein. A D gene is named only where the DNA matches it firmly. A clone size is listed for some rows: how often the clone was seen (once, few, many), or a class if it is expanded.

TRBJ2-6	TRBV9	TRBD2	-	TGTGCCAGCAGCGTAGCTACTGGGAGGGCGGACCGGAGATCTGGGGCCAACGTCCTGACTTTC	CASSVATGRADRRSGANVLTF
TRBJ2-5	TRBV5-1	-	-	TGCGCCAGCAGCCTCAGCCCACAGGAGACCCAGTACTTC	CASSLSPQETQYF
TRBJ1-5	TRBV7-6	TRBD1	once	TGTGCCAGCAGCTCAGACAGGGGGGTTGGTCAGCCCCAGCATTTT	CASSSDRGVGQPQHF
TRBJ2-7	TRBV5-1	TRBD2	-	TGCGCCAGCAGCCTGGGACTAGCGGGTCTCTACGAGCAGTACTTC	CASSLGLAGLYEQYF
TRBJ2-5	TRBV7-2	TRBD1	-	TGTGCCAGCAGACGGGGACGACAGGGAATCTTAGAGACCCAGTACTTC	CASRRGRQGILETQYF
TRBJ2-7	TRBV25-1	-	-	TGTGCCAGCAGTTATGGGGACTTCTACGAGCAGTACTTC	CASSYGDFYEQYF
TRBJ1-2	TRBV5-5	TRBD1	-	TGTGCCAGCAGCTTGGCCGCCACAGGGGCCTATGGCTACACCTTC	CASSLAATGAYGYTF
TRBJ2-3	TRBV5-1	TRBD2	-	TGCGCCAGCAGCTTGGCGGGGGGAGCCACAGATACGCAGTATTTT	CASSLAGGATDTQYF
TRBJ2-1	TRBV9	-	-	TGTGCCAGCAGCGTAGGTGGGGCGCCTGCCTACAATGAGCAGTTCTTC	CASSVGGAPAYNEQFF
TRBJ2-1	TRBV7-6	-	-	TGTGCCAGCAGCTCCCCACTGTGGAGCGCGTCAAATGAGCAGTTCTTC	CASSSPLWSASNEQFF
TRBJ2-7	TRBV7-9	TRBD1	-	TGTGCCAGCAGCTTCAGGGACAGGGCGTACGAGCAGTACTTC	CASSFRDRAYEQYF
TRBJ2-1	TRBV5-6	-	-	TGTGCCAGCAGCTTCGAAGGAGCCTACAATGAGCAGTTCTTC	CASSFEGAYNEQFF
TRBJ2-5	TRBV28	TRBD2	once	TGTGCCAGCAGTTTGCGGGGCGGGACTAAAGAGACCCAGTACTTC	CASSLRGGTKETQYF
TRBJ2-2	TRBV5-5	TRBD1	-	TGTGCCAGCAGCCTCGCGACAGGGTCCGGGGAGCTGTTTTTT	CASSLATGSGELFF
TRBJ1-2	TRBV6-5	TRBD1	-	TGTGCCAGCAGCTCCCGGACAGGGACGGACTATGGCTACACCTTC	CASSSRTGTDYGYTF
TRBJ2-2	TRBV19	-	once	TGTGCCAGTAGTATGTACTATACGAACACCGGGGAGCTGTTTTTT	CASSMYYTNTGELFF
TRBJ1-4	TRBV19	-	-	TGTGCCAGTAGTAAGAACAGAATGACAACTAATGAAAAACTGTTTTTT	CASSKNRMTTNEKLFF
TRBJ2-5	TRBV5-1	TRBD1	-	TGCGCCAGCAGCTTACCATCCGGGACAGAGGAGACCCAGTACTTC	CASSLPSGTEETQYF
TRBJ1-2	TRBV6-1	-	-	TGTGCCAGCAGTGAACGCGGGGGAAAGGACGGCTACACCTTC	CASSERGGKDGYTF
TRBJ1-1	TRBV27	TRBD1	once	TGTGCCAGCAGTTGGGACAGGGGGGGCACTGAAGCTTTCTTT	CASSWDRGGTEAFF
TRBJ2-3	TRBV18	-	-	TGTGCCAGCTCACCACCGTCGGGTCAAGGCACAGATACGCAGTATTTT	CASSPPSGQGTDTQYF
TRBJ1-3	TRBV9	TRBD1	once	TGTGCCAGCAGCCCGGACAGGGGCTCTGGAAACACCATATATTTT	CASSPDRGSGNTIYF
TRBJ2-7	TRBV6-6	-	-	TGTGCCAGCAGTTACTCCGCAGGGGATCTATCCCACGAGCAGTACTTC	CASSYSAGDLSHEQYF
TRBJ1-5	TRBV4-2	-	few	TGTGCCAGCAGCCAAGGAGAGCTGGGCAATCAGCCCCAGCATTTT	CASSQGELGNQPQHF
TRBJ1-1	TRBV11-1	-	-	TGTGCCAGCAGCTTAGTCCAGGGGACTGAAGCTTTCTTT	CASSLVQGTEAFF
TRBJ2-2	TRBV7-3	-	-	TGTGCCAGCAGCTCAAGACAGAGCACCGGGGAGCTGTTTTTT	CASSSRQSTGELFF
TRBJ1-1	TRBV27	-	once	TGTGCCAGCAGGCCAGGGTTTGAGAACACTGAAGCTTTCTTT	CASRPGFENTEAFF
TRBJ2-1	TRBV14	-	-	TGTGCCAGCAGCCAAGGTTTCGGGAGAGGGAACAATGAGCAGTTCTTC	CASSQGFGRGNNEQFF
TRBJ2-7	TRBV2	TRBD1	-	TGTGCCAGCAGTTGGCAGGGGGCGTACGAGCAGTACTTC	CASSWQGAYEQYF
TRBJ2-7	TRBV19	TRBD2	-	TGTGCCAGTTACCGGGGTAGCGGGAGTGGCGGCTTGTACGAGCAGTACTTC	CASYRGSGSGGLYEQYF
TRBJ2-7	TRBV19	TRBD1	-	TGTGCCAGTAGTATAGTTGGACAGGGTAATTCCGAGCAGTACTTC	CASSIVGQGNSEQYF
TRBJ1-5	TRBV5-8	TRBD1	few	TGTGCCAGCAGCTTCGACAGGGGCGAGGCCCAGCATTTT	CASSFDRGEAQHF
TRBJ1-1	TRBV6-6	-	-	TGTGCCAGCACCATGGGGGGGACTGAAGCTTTCTTT	CASTMGGTEAFF
TRBJ2-1	TRBV29-1	TRBD2	-	TGCAGCGTTGAAACTTCCGGGACTAGCGGGATCTCCTACAATGAGCAGTTCTTC	CSVETSGTSGISYNEQFF
TRBJ2-2	TRBV7-3	-	-	TGTGCCAGCAGCCCCTACTCCCGAACCACCGGGGAGCTGTTTTTT	CASSPYSRTTGELFF
TRBJ2-3	TRBV7-9	-	few	TGTGCCAGCAGCTTGGCTGGGGGCGATATTTTCTTGGTAGATACGCAGTATTTT	CASSLAGGDIFLVDTQYF
TRBJ2-1	TRBV18	-	-	TGTGCCAGCTCACCAAACGGGGGTGGAATCCACAATGAGCAGTTCTTC	CASSPNGGGIHNEQFF